The source of this TCR beta chain is a study of cytomegalovirus exposure and HLA in healthy donors. Whole-study context: Researchers previously reported finding fewer than 140 million unique TCR beta sequences from about 179 million T cells.

Broader study findings: Association of some 18,000 TCR beta sequences with HLA alleles was found at 0.05 false discovery rate in a later analysis. In a later analysis, several top co-occurrence clusters appeared linked to parvovirus B19, influenza, CMV and Epstein-Barr virus. Segments of the TCR beta V type were, in most cases, productive about 87% or about 30% of the time in an earlier analysis.

It was with 60 Vbeta and 13 Jbeta primers that the PCR ran. Using immunoSEQ multiplex PCR, the repertoire was profiled, and TCRdb retains in-frame clones only, with some absent. In the table there are about 95,000 clones, around 73% of which are singletons. Germline-derived CDR1 and CDR2 are MNHNS and SASEGT. V was shortened by 6 bases and J by 3 bases, with 15 bases between the two germline ends. The CDR3 sequence is 15 residues long. Note on this clone: Its antigen remains unknown.

Material for sequencing was PBMCs. This TCR derives from a middle-aged woman in good health and CMV-seropositive. The chain is built from TRBV6-1 and TRBJ2-1; the D gene is possibly TRBD1 (5 bases). CDR3 in amino acids: CASSRIFDSYNEQFF. DNA for the CDR3: TGTGCCAGCAGCCGGATTTTCGACAGCTACAATGAGCAGTTCTTC.